The 32 T cell receptor beta chains reported below all come from one sample, sequenced in a study of OX40 agonist ivuxolimab in advanced cancers. TCRdb's copy holds only in-frame clones and misses some; the assay was immunoSEQ multiplex PCR. The sample yields around 30,000 clones, about four fifths seen once. Sequencing was performed on CD4+ or CD8+ T cells sorted from blood, taken in a trial of the OX40 agonist ivuxolimab. The receptors come from an adult with an advanced solid tumor such as melanoma, head and neck, liver or kidney cancer.

The chain combines TRBV7-3 with TRBJ2-2, with no clear D. The CDR3 consists of 14 residues. Germline CDR1 and CDR2: SGHTA and FQGTGA. The V gene lost 2 bases and the J gene lost 1 base, with 5 bases spanning the gap. As DNA, the CDR3 is TGTGCCAGCAGCTTAGGTGGGAACACCGGGGAGCTGTTTTTT. Translated: CASSLGGNTGELFF.

The V call is TRBV6-8, the J call TRBJ2-7; a possible D gene is TRBD2 (6 bases). V dropped 6 bases and J dropped 5 bases, with 17 bases sitting between them. Germline CDR1 and CDR2: MNHGY and SAAAGT. The CDR3 contains 14 residues. The CDR3 DNA reads TGTGCCAGCAGAACTGGACTAACGTCCGACGAGCAGTACTTC. It encodes CASRTGLTSDEQYF.

This clone was picked up one time. Other DNA sequences from this sample encode an identical CDR3 as well. The chain has TRBV27 and TRBJ2-5; D remains ambiguous. V shed 4 bases and J shed 5 bases, with 5 bases lying between them. Germline CDR1 and CDR2: MNHEY and SMNVEV (reference sequence). There are 11 residues in the CDR3. CDR3 sequence (DNA): TGTGCCAGCAGTTCCGGTGAGACCCAGTACTTC. Encoded protein: CASSSGETQYF.

The V call is TRBV30, the J call TRBJ2-1, with 9 bases aligning to TRBD2. Trimming took 3 bases from V and 4 from J; bases not matched to a gene: 7. Germline CDR1 is GTSNPN and CDR2 is SVGIG (reference sequence). The CDR3 sequence is 15 residues long. DNA for the CDR3: TGTGCCTGGAGCGGGCTAGCGGGGTATTACAATGAGCAGTTCTTC. This encodes CAWSGLAGYYNEQFF.

The V and J genes are TRBV27 and TRBJ1-5; D is ambiguous. The germline CDR1 and CDR2 sequences are MNHEY and SMNVEV (reference sequence). Between the trimmed V and J ends, which lost 3 bases and 2 bases, there was a span of 14 bases. This CDR3 region has 16 residues. The CDR3 loop is CASSFVEGLGNQPQHF. DNA for the CDR3: TGTGCCAGCAGTTTTGTTGAGGGCCTGGGCAATCAGCCCCAGCATTTT.

The rearrangement uses TRBV5-4 and TRBJ2-2, with a tentative D call TRBD2 (5 bases). Germline-derived CDR1 and CDR2 are SGHNT and YYREEE (reference sequence). The CDR3 extends over 13 amino acids. V was pared by 10 bases and J by 2 bases, with 12 bases between. CDR3 bases: TGTGCCGTACGGGATAAAAACACCGGGGAGCTGTTTTTT. Protein product: CAVRDKNTGELFF.

CDR3 coding DNA: TGTGCCAGCAGTTACCGCACGGACGGGCGGAATGAGCAGTTCTTC. Protein: CASSYRTDGRNEQFF. The chain links TRBV6-5 to TRBJ2-1; D call uncertain. Germline V gene sequence: CDR1 MNHEY, CDR2 SVGAGI. The length of the CDR3 is 15 residues. The V end lost 2 bases, the J end lost 7 bases, and 15 bases lay between the germline ends.

This clone is a singleton in its sample. This chain uses TRBV2 with TRBJ1-2; D perhaps matches TRBD1 (5 bases). The CDR3 loop spans 16 amino acids. The V and J ends lost 0 bases and 7 bases respectively, with 18 bases between them. Germline CDR1 is SNHLY and CDR2 is FYNNEI. The CDR3 is CASSEAGQTNKGGYTF. CDR3 nucleotide sequence: TGTGCCAGCAGTGAAGCGGGGCAGACCAATAAAGGTGGCTACACCTTC.

The V gene is TRBV7-9, the J gene TRBJ2-6, with D uncertain. The V end was cut by 5 bases, the J end by 4 bases, with 12 bases between. In germline, CDR1 is SEHNR, CDR2 FQNEAQ (reference sequence). The CDR3 has 15 residues. CDR3 sequence (DNA): TGTGCCAGCAGCCAAGGGATCTCGGGGGCCAACGTCCTGACTTTC. Its protein is CASSQGISGANVLTF.

V usage is TRBV9 and J usage is TRBJ1-1, with unresolved D. Deletions cut 0 bases from V and 0 bases from J, with 15 bases between. Germline-derived CDR1 and CDR2 are SGDLS and YYNGEE. CDR3 length: 17 residues. In DNA form, the CDR3 reads TGTGCCAGCAGCGTAGTGGTTGAAAAGGGCGTGAACACTGAAGCTTTCTTT. The encoded protein is CASSVVVEKGVNTEAFF.

The chain combines TRBV2 with TRBJ2-1; unclear D gene. V dropped 2 bases and J dropped 0 bases, with 20 bases sitting between them. CDR3 size: 19 residues. The germline V gene has CDR1 SNHLY and CDR2 FYNNEI. CDR3 loop: CASSESLNSLLSSYNEQFF. CDR3 nucleotide sequence: TGTGCCAGCAGTGAAAGTCTTAATAGCCTTTTAAGCTCCTACAATGAGCAGTTCTTC.

Turning to this clone: One end of the junction fails to match germline, which may point to a read error. The chain uses TRBV7-9 and TRBJ2-1, with 9 bases that match TRBD2. CDR1 is SEHNR, CDR2 FQNEAQ, per germline (reference sequence). This CDR3 has 16 residues. The CDR3 DNA is TGTGCCAGCAGCTTTCTTAGCGGGGGCTCCTACAGTGAGCAGTTCTTC. Translation: CASSFLSGGSYSEQFF.

This clone was found once. The rearrangement uses TRBV19 and TRBJ2-7; tentatively, D is TRBD1 or TRBD2 (5 bases each). The germline V gene has CDR1 LNHDA and CDR2 SQIVND (reference sequence). CDR3 length equals 15 residues. The V end was cut by 5 bases, the J end by 3 bases, with 17 bases between. The CDR3: CASSALRDGIYEQYF. CDR3 nucleotides: TGTGCCAGTAGTGCGCTCCGGGACGGGATCTACGAGCAGTACTTC.

The sample holds one count of this clone. V and J are TRBV7-3 and TRBJ2-1; TRBD2 matches at 11 bases. Germline CDR1 and CDR2: SGHTA and FQGTGA. Trimming removed 4 bases from V and 9 bases from J; junction bases left unmatched: 8. This CDR3 is built from 15 residues. CDR3 DNA sequence: TGTGCCAGCAGCTATAGCGGGGGGGCCTATGGTGAGCAGTTCTTC. Protein sequence: CASSYSGGAYGEQFF.

The chain recombines TRBV18 with TRBJ2-7; unclear D gene. This CDR3 comprises 14 residues. The V gene's germline CDR1 is KGHSH and CDR2 LQKENI. V was clipped by 1 base and J by 0 bases, with 7 bases between them. Here the CDR3 reads CASSPRDNSYEQYF. The CDR3 DNA sequence: TGTGCCAGCTCACCACGAGACAACTCCTACGAGCAGTACTTC.

The genes are TRBV7-3 and TRBJ2-1; perhaps TRBD1 as D (6 bases). V was shortened by 5 bases and J by 0 bases, with 11 bases between the two germline ends. Germline V CDR1 and CDR2: SGHTA, FQGTGA. The CDR3 totals 15 residues. CDR3 in DNA: TGTGCCAGCAGCGGGAAGGACAGCTCCTACAATGAGCAGTTCTTC. Its protein product is CASSGKDSSYNEQFF.

The V call is TRBV2, the J call TRBJ2-1; 8 bases map to TRBD2. CDR1 is SNHLY and CDR2 is FYNNEI in the germline V gene. V dropped 1 base and J dropped 4; count of bases not matched to a gene: 6. The CDR3 is 16 amino acids. CDR3 in DNA: TGTGCCAGCAGTGAAGATGGGACTAGGTCGTACAATGAGCAGTTCTTC. Its translation is CASSEDGTRSYNEQFF.

This chain links TRBV29-1 with TRBJ2-1; 8 bases line up with TRBD1. The germline V gene encodes CDR1 SQVTM and CDR2 ANQGSEA. With V trimmed by 3 bases and J by 3 bases, 4 bases remained unmatched. The CDR3 loop spans 14 amino acids. The CDR3 sequence is CSVDSRGLYNEQFF. In nucleotides, the CDR3 is TGCAGCGTTGATTCCAGGGGGCTCTACAATGAGCAGTTCTTC.

The chain joins TRBV9 to TRBJ2-7; 12 bases are a match to TRBD2. Germline CDR1 is SGDLS and CDR2 is YYNGEE. CDR3 length equals 15 residues. The J segment lost 7 bases and the V segment lost 0 bases, leaving 5 bases of the junction unmatched. The CDR3: CASSVASGGAFEQYF. As DNA, the CDR3 is TGTGCCAGCAGCGTAGCTAGCGGGGGGGCGTTTGAGCAGTACTTC.

This rearrangement joins TRBV5-5 to TRBJ2-7; no definite D call. The V end lost 2 bases, the J end lost 0 bases, and 6 bases lay between the germline ends. Germline V gives CDR1 SGHKS, CDR2 YYEKEE (reference sequence). The CDR3 consists of 13 residues. The CDR3 coding sequence is TGTGCCAGCAGCTTTACAGACTCCTACGAGCAGTACTTC. This encodes CASSFTDSYEQYF.

This chain connects TRBV2 to TRBJ2-2; D not certain. The CDR3 spans 13 residues. Germline V gene sequence: CDR1 SNHLY, CDR2 FYNNEI. The V end lost 6 bases, the J end lost 2 bases, and 7 bases lay between the germline ends. In nucleotides, the CDR3 is TGTGCCAGCAGGGGTTTTAACACCGGGGAGCTGTTTTTT. Protein: CASRGFNTGELFF.

This sequence joins TRBV5-4 and TRBJ1-3; possible D gene TRBD1, 5 bases. Germline CDR1 and CDR2: SGHNT and YYREEE (reference sequence). The CDR3 runs to 14 residues. V lost 4 bases, J lost 0 bases, and 8 bases lay in between. The DNA of the CDR3 is TGTGCCAGCAGCCTAGGGGTCTCTGGAAACACCATATATTTT. It yields the protein CASSLGVSGNTIYF.

The genes are TRBV7-3 and TRBJ2-1; D unclear. This CDR3 contains 15 residues. Germline CDR1 and CDR2: SGHTA and FQGTGA. The V gene lost 4 bases and the J gene lost 0 bases, with 10 bases spanning the gap. CDR3 nucleotides: TGTGCCAGCAGCTCGGGTCCTAACTCCTACAATGAGCAGTTCTTC. Translated, it gives CASSSGPNSYNEQFF.

The chain uses TRBV10-3 and TRBJ2-1; no clear D gene. CDR3 length: 15 amino acids. V shed 2 bases and J shed 8 bases, with 16 bases lying between them. The germline V gene has CDR1 ENHRY and CDR2 SYGVKD. CDR3 amino acids: CAISEKRDAAHEQFF. CDR3 nucleotide sequence: TGTGCCATCAGTGAGAAACGAGACGCCGCTCATGAGCAGTTCTTC.

The chain is built from TRBV13 and TRBJ2-7; D is uncertain. The CDR3 extends over 12 amino acids. V was cut by 5 bases and J by 6 bases, with 11 bases left in between. The germline gives CDR1 PRHDT, CDR2 FYEKMQ (reference sequence). CDR3 residues: CASSTRRAEQYF. The CDR3 DNA reads TGTGCCAGCAGCACAAGAAGGGCCGAGCAGTACTTC.

As DNA, the CDR3 is TGTGCCAGTAGTTTCCTCGGGGAGGTGAACACTGAAGCTTTCTTT. As protein: CASSFLGEVNTEAFF. This chain links TRBV19 with TRBJ1-1; no clear D. Germline V gene sequence: CDR1 LNHDA, CDR2 SQIVND (reference sequence). The CDR3 is 15 amino acids. V lost 5 bases and J lost 0, with 13 bases in between.

The chain couples TRBV4-1 to TRBJ2-7; 9 positions agree with TRBD1. The CDR3 is 14 amino acids. The ends lost 5 bases at V and 3 bases at J; junction bases unmatched: 5. Per the germline V gene, CDR1 is MGHRA and CDR2 is YSYEKL. The CDR3 here is CASSFQTGGYEQYF. The CDR3 nucleotides read TGCGCCAGCAGCTTTCAGACAGGGGGCTACGAGCAGTACTTC.

The chain has TRBV2 and TRBJ1-1; D not resolved. V was shortened by 6 bases and J by 0 bases, with 8 bases between the two germline ends. The germline V gene encodes CDR1 SNHLY and CDR2 FYNNEI. The CDR3 is made up of 13 amino acids. The CDR3 bases are TGTGCCAGCAGCGGTGGGATGAACACTGAAGCTTTCTTT. Its protein is CASSGGMNTEAFF.

This clone was seen just once. The chain couples TRBV10-3 to TRBJ2-1; TRBD1 matches 9 bases. This CDR3 comprises 16 residues. V was pared by 0 bases and J by 2 bases, with 2 bases of the junction left unmatched. Germline V lookup: CDR1 ENHRY, CDR2 SYGVKD. This CDR3 reads CAISESWTGAYNEQFF. CDR3 DNA: TGTGCCATCAGTGAGTCCTGGACAGGGGCCTACAATGAGCAGTTCTTC.

The chain joins TRBV4-1 to TRBJ1-3; D gene unclear. CDR3 size: 15 residues. Germline CDR1 is MGHRA and CDR2 is YSYEKL. V was cut by 1 base and J by 4 bases, with 11 bases left in between. The CDR3 coding sequence is TGCGCCAGCAGCCAAGTAGATTCTGGCGGAAACACCATATATTTT. This sequence encodes CASSQVDSGGNTIYF.

The J gene is TRBJ2-5, the V gene TRBV4-2; perhaps TRBD2 as D (5 bases). V gave up 4 bases and J gave up 2 bases, with 11 bases separating them. The CDR3 has 14 amino acids. The V gene's germline CDR1 is LGHNA and CDR2 YNFKEQ. The CDR3: CASSPSRGQETQYF. The CDR3 region has the DNA TGTGCCAGCAGCCCATCACGAGGGCAAGAGACCCAGTACTTC.

This clone appeared once. This chain links TRBV4-3 with TRBJ2-1; D unresolved. V was shortened by 1 base and J by 9 bases, with 4 bases between the two germline ends. Germline assignment: CDR1 LGHNA and CDR2 YSLEER. The CDR3 sequence is 11 residues long. CDR3 protein: CASSQGLEQFF. DNA of the CDR3: TGCGCCAGCAGCCAAGGTCTTGAGCAGTTCTTC.